These 27 T cell receptor beta chains originate from one sample sequenced in a study of cytotoxic CD8 clonotypes in ibrutinib-treated CLL. Data came from immunoSEQ multiplex PCR; TCRdb stores just in-frame clones and leaves some out. Among 130,000 to 150,000 clones listed, approximately 80% were seen once. The specimen was PBMCs, collected after 12 months of ibrutinib treatment. These receptors came from a human donor with chronic lymphocytic leukemia.

The chain couples TRBV28 to TRBJ1-1; maybe TRBD1 (6 bases). This CDR3 is built from 14 residues. V was pared by 6 bases and J by 6 bases, with 17 bases between. Germline assignment: CDR1 MDHEN and CDR2 SYDVKM. CDR3 sequence: CASRKYTGSPEAFF. CDR3 sequence (DNA): TGTGCCAGCAGAAAGTACACAGGGTCCCCTGAAGCTTTCTTT.

The sample holds one count of this clone. The chain links TRBV7-2 to TRBJ2-5; D is tentatively TRBD1 or TRBD2 (5 bases each). The CDR3 is made up of 16 amino acids. V lost 1 base and J 0 bases, leaving 12 bases between the germline ends. Looked up from germline, CDR1 is SGHTA and CDR2 is FQGNSA. As DNA, the CDR3 is TGTGCCAGCAGCTTAGTGGGGGACCTGTACCAAGAGACCCAGTACTTC. Encoded protein: CASSLVGDLYQETQYF. Full variable domain (remainder filled in from reference TRBV7-2 and TRBJ2-5): GAGVSQSPSNKVTEKGKDVELRCDPISGHTALYWYRQSLGQGLEFLIYFQGNSAPDKSGLPSDRFSAERTGGSVSTLTIQRTQQEDSAVYLCASSLVGDLYQETQYFGPGTRLLVL.

This chain's CDR3 is CASSSHRQGARELFF. CDR3 nucleotide sequence: TGTGCCAGCAGTTCCCACAGACAGGGGGCCCGGGAGCTGTTTTTT. J is TRBJ2-2 and V is TRBV6-5, with TRBD1 identical over 10 bases. Germline-derived CDR1 and CDR2 are MNHEY and SVGAGI. J lost 9 bases, V lost 4 bases, and 8 bases had no gene match. CDR3 size: 15 residues.

This clone was seen more than once but under ten times. The rearrangement uses TRBV9 and TRBJ1-2; 7 bases are shared with TRBD1. The CDR3 has 14 residues. From germline, CDR1 is SGDLS and CDR2 YYNGEE. Trimming at V came to 0 bases and at J to 7 bases, leaving 6 bases not matched to a gene. CDR3 bases: TGTGCCAGCAGCGTAGACAGGGGAGTAGGTGGCTACACCTTC. This codes for CASSVDRGVGGYTF.

V and J are TRBV7-2 and TRBJ1-4; the D gene is possibly TRBD1 (6 bases). This CDR3 is 14 amino acids long. Per the germline V gene, CDR1 is SGHTA and CDR2 is FQGNSA. Trimming took 4 bases from V and 5 from J, leaving 11 bases between them. The CDR3 loop is CASSWRTENEKLFF. In DNA, the CDR3 is TGTGCCAGCAGCTGGAGGACAGAGAATGAAAAACTGTTTTTT.

The chain uses TRBV5-3 and TRBJ1-2, with D hard to call. TRBV5-3 has ORF status, its function being uncertain. This CDR3 has 13 amino acids. Trimming pared 8 bases from V and 2 bases from J, leaving 13 bases between. CDR3 sequence reads: CASSQDGNYGYTF. In nucleotides, the CDR3 is TGTGCCAGCAGCCAGGACGGAAACTATGGCTACACCTTC.

This clone was observed once. This chain connects TRBV15 to TRBJ1-5, with D maybe TRBD1 (5 bases). V gave up 1 base and J gave up 5 bases, with 21 bases separating them. The CDR3 is made up of 18 amino acids. Germline CDR1 is LNHNV and CDR2 is YYDKDF (reference sequence). Written as DNA, the CDR3 is TGTGCCACCAGCAGAGTCCCATTCAGGGCCCTAGGGGATCAGCCCCAGCATTTT. It codes for CATSRVPFRALGDQPQHF.

The chain recombines TRBV1 with TRBJ2-7; TRBD2 is the table's D call and was not checked against the DNA. TRBV1 is a pseudogene locus. The CDR3 is 15 amino acids. CDR3 sequence (DNA): TGCACCAGCAGCCAAGAGGGACTAGCGGTTCTGGAGCAGTACTTC. This sequence encodes CTSSQEGLAVLEQYF.

The chain links TRBV7-2 to TRBJ2-7; possibly TRBD2 for D (6 bases). Trimming took 1 base from V and 3 from J, leaving 13 bases between them. This CDR3 contains 15 residues. CDR1 SGHTA and CDR2 FQGNSA come from the germline V gene. For the CDR3, the DNA is TGTGCCAGCAGCTTAGATCTGGGCGGGGACTACGAGCAGTACTTC. It yields the protein CASSLDLGGDYEQYF.

The chain carries TRBV28 and TRBJ2-7; 11 nucleotides align to TRBD2. J lost 3 bases, V lost 3 bases, and 10 bases had no gene match. The germline CDR1 and CDR2 sequences are MDHEN and SYDVKM. The CDR3 contains 17 residues. CDR3 in amino acids: CASSLVTSGSFGYEQYF. The CDR3 region has the DNA TGTGCCAGCAGTTTGGTCACTAGCGGGAGCTTTGGCTACGAGCAGTACTTC.

A few counts support this clone. CDR3 DNA: TGTGCCAGCAGTTTATCGCGGGATGGCAATCAGCCCCAGCATTTT. It yields the protein CASSLSRDGNQPQHF. The chain couples TRBV27 to TRBJ1-5; D remains unclear. Trimming took 0 bases from V and 2 from J, leaving 8 bases between them. Germline CDR1 and CDR2: MNHEY and SMNVEV (reference sequence). The CDR3 consists of 15 residues.

The gene calls are TRBV5-6 and TRBJ2-7; 9 nucleotides align to TRBD2. J lost 4 bases, V lost 3 bases, and 17 bases had no gene match. The CDR3 is made up of 18 amino acids. Germline CDR1 and CDR2: SGHDT and YYEEEE. CDR3 sequence reads: CASSSILEFGTSFYEQYF. The CDR3 DNA follows: TGTGCCAGCAGCTCCATCCTAGAGTTTGGGACTAGCTTTTACGAGCAGTACTTC.

This chain links TRBV5-4 with TRBJ2-7; 11 nucleotides agree with TRBD1. CDR3 size: 15 residues. From germline, CDR1 is SGHNT and CDR2 YYREEE (reference sequence). V was clipped by 4 bases and J by 4 bases; unmatched bases: 7. The DNA of the CDR3 is TGTGCCAGCAGCGACAGGACAGGGGGCGGGTACGAGCAGTACTTC. Translated, it gives CASSDRTGGGYEQYF.

The sample holds one count of this clone. The gene calls are TRBV30 and TRBJ1-4; weak D call: TRBD1 (5 bases). Germline lookup yields CDR1 GTSNPN and CDR2 SVGIG (reference sequence). CDR3 length equals 12 residues. Trimming took 3 bases from V and 7 from J, leaving 9 bases between them. In nucleotides, the CDR3 is TGTGCCTGGAGCAGGGTATCTGAAAAACTGTTTTTT. Protein: CAWSRVSEKLFF.

This rearrangement joins TRBV7-3 to TRBJ2-7, with D possibly being TRBD1 or TRBD2 (6 bases each). Deletions cut 5 bases from V and 4 bases from J, with 24 bases between. Germline V CDR1 and CDR2: SGHTA, FQGTGA. There are 17 residues in the CDR3. This chain's CDR3 is CASSLKWGARSSYEQYF. The CDR3 nucleotides read TGTGCCAGCAGCCTAAAATGGGGGGCTAGGAGCTCGTACGAGCAGTACTTC.

The V call is TRBV30, the J call TRBJ2-5; TRBD2 agrees at 8 bases. With 3 bases clipped from V and 5 bases from J, the junction kept 8 bases outside the gene matches. Germline V gene sequence: CDR1 GTSNPN, CDR2 SVGIG (reference sequence). The CDR3 consists of 14 residues. CDR3 sequence (DNA): TGTGCCTGGAGCCCCGCGGGGGGCTCGGAGACCCAGTACTTC. Its translation: CAWSPAGGSETQYF.

The rearrangement joins TRBV6-4 to TRBJ1-1; 10 bases align to TRBD1. J lost 4 bases, V lost 5 bases, and 1 base had no gene match. CDR3 length: 13 amino acids. CDR1 and CDR2 from the germline V gene are MRHNA and SNTAGT. CDR3 sequence reads: CASSRQGATEAFF. The CDR3 region has the DNA TGTGCCAGCAGTAGACAGGGGGCCACTGAAGCTTTCTTT.

The rearrangement links TRBV19 to TRBJ2-1; TRBD2 matches 14 bases. There are 16 residues in the CDR3. Per germline, CDR1 LNHDA and CDR2 SQIVND (reference sequence). V lost 8 bases and J lost 7; bases outside the gene matches: 10. The CDR3 reads CASEPGLAGVGNEQFF. CDR3 in DNA: TGTGCCAGTGAGCCGGGACTAGCGGGAGTTGGAAATGAGCAGTTCTTC.

The rearrangement uses TRBV7-6 and TRBJ2-1; 12 bases match TRBD2. Trimming cost V 1 base and J 0 bases; bases outside gene matches: 7. The CDR3 length is 19 residues. From germline, CDR1 is SGHVS and CDR2 FNYEAQ. CDR3 loop: CASSLGLAGVSSSYNEQFF. In DNA form, the CDR3 reads TGTGCCAGCAGCTTAGGACTAGCGGGAGTTTCAAGCTCCTACAATGAGCAGTTCTTC.

This chain links TRBV7-9 with TRBJ1-1, with 7 nucleotides matching TRBD1. V shed 5 bases and J 2 bases; nucleotides not matched to a gene: 11. Germline V lookup: CDR1 SEHNR, CDR2 FQNEAQ (reference sequence). This CDR3 spans 16 amino acids. CDR3 in DNA: TGTGCCAGCAGCAGCAGTCCAGGGGGAATAAACACTGAAGCTTTCTTT. Translating gives CASSSSPGGINTEAFF.

The chain recombines TRBV27 with TRBJ2-1; 7 bases align to TRBD2. Trimming at V came to 4 bases and at J to 7 bases, leaving 22 bases not matched to a gene. CDR3 length equals 19 residues. The germline V gene encodes CDR1 MNHEY and CDR2 SMNVEV (reference sequence). CDR3 residues: CASSSNQPGGVSALNEQFF. The CDR3 DNA is TGTGCCAGCAGTTCAAACCAACCGGGGGGAGTGTCTGCCCTGAATGAGCAGTTCTTC.

The genes are TRBV2 and TRBJ2-1; 7 bases fit TRBD2. In germline, CDR1 is SNHLY, CDR2 FYNNEI. With 1 base clipped from V and 8 bases from J, the junction kept 8 bases outside the gene matches. CDR3 length equals 15 residues. CDR3 protein: CASSEEFSGWDEQFF. The CDR3 DNA sequence: TGTGCCAGCAGTGAAGAATTTAGCGGGTGGGATGAGCAGTTCTTC.

The chain has TRBV7-9 and TRBJ2-7; D is possibly TRBD1 (6 bases). Germline lookup yields CDR1 SEHNR and CDR2 FQNEAQ (reference sequence). V gave up 0 bases and J gave up 3 bases, with 6 bases separating them. CDR3 length equals 13 residues. The CDR3 loop is CASSLAGGYEQYF. CDR3 coding DNA: TGTGCCAGCAGCTTAGCAGGGGGCTACGAGCAGTACTTC.

The V call is TRBV27, the J call TRBJ2-7; the D gene is possibly TRBD2 (6 bases). The CDR3 runs to 15 residues. Trimming shortened V by 3 bases and J by 8 bases, and 20 bases separated the two germline ends. Germline values: CDR1 MNHEY, CDR2 SMNVEV (reference sequence). The CDR3 is CASSFSGTQLSKQYF. CDR3 nucleotide sequence: TGTGCCAGCAGTTTCTCCGGGACTCAGCTTAGCAAGCAGTACTTC.

The DNA of the CDR3 is TGTGCCAGCAGCCACCCAGATACGCAGTATTTT. Translation gives CASSHPDTQYF. The rearrangement uses TRBV7-9 and TRBJ2-3; D is uncertain. V was pared by 5 bases and J by 4 bases, with 4 bases between. This CDR3 has 11 residues. Germline-derived CDR1 and CDR2 are SEHNR and FQNEAQ (reference sequence).

The rearrangement joins TRBV18 to TRBJ2-7, with TRBD1 matching 7 bases. CDR1 is KGHSH, CDR2 LQKENI, per germline. The V gene end was trimmed by 3 bases and the J gene end by 6 bases; junction bases not matched to a gene: 5. The CDR3 runs 13 residues. The CDR3 DNA is TGTGCCAGCTCACCCCGACAGGGAACCGAGCAGTACTTC. Its protein product is CASSPRQGTEQYF.

The CDR3 loop is CASSLRVYGYTF. CDR3 bases: TGTGCCAGCAGTCTCAGGGTCTATGGCTACACCTTC. The gene calls are TRBV28 and TRBJ1-2; tentative D call: TRBD1 (5 bases). The CDR3 spans 12 residues. Trimming cost V 5 bases and J 4 bases, with 8 bases left between them. CDR1 MDHEN and CDR2 SYDVKM come from the germline V gene.